This entry lists 20 T cell receptor beta chains sequenced from one sample in a study of blood T cell repertoires in COVID-19. The table came from immunoSEQ multiplex PCR; TCRdb's copy has only in-frame clones and leaves some out. The table records 46,000 or so clones, 80% to 90% of them present only once. Specimen: peripheral blood. These receptors were obtained from a woman of 80 years or more with COVID-19, enrolled during active disease.

The V and J genes are TRBV28 and TRBJ2-2, with 7 nucleotides matching TRBD1. This CDR3 spans 13 amino acids. CDR1 is MDHEN and CDR2 is SYDVKM in the germline V gene. The trim removed 6 bases at V and 6 bases at J, leaving 4 bases unmatched. CDR3 sequence reads: CASRGGGAGELFF. In nucleotides, the CDR3 is TGTGCCAGCAGAGGGGGCGGCGCCGGGGAGCTGTTTTTT.

This clone was detected only once. The chain employs TRBV7-6 and TRBJ2-1; 10 nucleotides align to TRBD2. Losses at the gene ends were 2 bases for V and 0 bases for J; bases not matched to a gene: 1. Germline V gene sequence: CDR1 SGHVS, CDR2 FNYEAQ. The CDR3 loop spans 16 amino acids. CDR3 DNA sequence: TGTGCCAGCAGCTTATCTAGCGGGAGCTCCTACAATGAGCAGTTCTTC. This encodes CASSLSSGSSYNEQFF.

CDR3 DNA: TGTGCCAGCAGCTTAGTAGCAGGGGGGAACACTGAAGCTTTCTTT. Amino acids: CASSLVAGGNTEAFF. The V and J genes are TRBV11-1 and TRBJ1-1; 7 bases are a match to TRBD1. The CDR3 totals 15 residues. CDR1 is SGHAT and CDR2 is FQDESV in the germline V gene (reference sequence). The V gene end was trimmed by 1 base and the J gene end by 1 base; junction bases not matched to a gene: 3.

V usage is TRBV7-2 and J usage is TRBJ2-5, with D possibly matching TRBD1 (5 bases). Trimming removed 6 bases at V and 5 bases at J, with 13 bases between. The CDR3 contains 13 residues. Looked up from germline, CDR1 is SGHTA and CDR2 is FQGNSA. The chain's CDR3 is CASSLRGRETQYF. The DNA of the CDR3 is TGTGCCAGCAGTTTAAGGGGCCGGGAGACCCAGTACTTC.

The chain is built from TRBV11-2 and TRBJ2-3, with 8 bases matching TRBD1. The ends lost 1 base at V and 1 base at J; junction bases unmatched: 4. The CDR3 loop spans 16 amino acids. Germline CDR1 and CDR2: SGHAT and FQNNGV. In DNA form, the CDR3 reads TGTGCCAGCAGCTTAGGGACAGGGTTCGGCACAGATACGCAGTATTTT. This translates into CASSLGTGFGTDTQYF.

This rearrangement joins TRBV7-2 to TRBJ1-2; tentatively, D is TRBD1 (6 bases). CDR1 is SGHTA and CDR2 is FQGNSA in the germline V gene. The CDR3 has 14 residues. V lost 5 bases, J lost 4 bases, and 14 bases lay in between. The DNA of the CDR3 is TGTGCCAGCAGCCCGGGACAACAGCTCTATGGCTACACCTTC. As protein: CASSPGQQLYGYTF.

The count of this clone is one. The V gene is TRBV25-1, the J gene TRBJ2-3; TRBD2 matches at 11 bases. The germline V gene has CDR1 MGHDK and CDR2 SYGVNS. V dropped 4 bases and J dropped 1; count of bases not matched to a gene: 4. The CDR3 extends over 16 amino acids. CDR3 nucleotide sequence: TGTGCCAGCAGTGCCGGGACTAGCGGCCGCACAGATACGCAGTATTTT. The encoded protein is CASSAGTSGRTDTQYF.

V is TRBV6-5 and J is TRBJ2-3, with 10 bases fitting TRBD1. V was clipped by 4 bases and J by 3 bases; unmatched bases: 4. The CDR3 loop spans 15 amino acids. The germline V gene encodes CDR1 MNHEY and CDR2 SVGAGI. The CDR3 spells CASSFTGQGTDTQYF. The CDR3 DNA sequence: TGTGCCAGCAGTTTCACGGGACAGGGGACAGATACGCAGTATTTT.

The table lists this clone with a count of one. This chain uses TRBV5-1 with TRBJ1-2, with D possibly being TRBD1 (6 bases). The germline gives CDR1 SGHRS, CDR2 YFSETQ. The CDR3 totals 14 residues. Between the trimmed V and J ends, which lost 4 bases and 5 bases, there was a span of 15 bases. The CDR3 loop is CASSQNPDSYGYTF. CDR3 bases: TGCGCCAGCAGCCAGAATCCGGACAGTTATGGCTACACCTTC.

The gene calls are TRBV28 and TRBJ1-1; 10 positions match TRBD1. Germline CDR1 reads MDHEN; CDR2 reads SYDVKM. The CDR3 consists of 16 residues. V was pared by 4 bases and J by 4 bases, with 9 bases of the junction left unmatched. CDR3 protein: CASSSPGQGPLTEAFF. The CDR3 nucleotides are TGTGCCAGCAGTTCACCGGGACAGGGGCCGCTCACTGAAGCTTTCTTT.

This CDR3 is CASSLGGSGSGEQYF. CDR3 in DNA: TGTGCCAGCAGCTTAGGGGGTAGCGGGAGCGGCGAGCAGTACTTC. V and J are TRBV11-2 and TRBJ2-7, with 9 nucleotides matching TRBD2. Germline values: CDR1 SGHAT, CDR2 FQNNGV. There are 15 residues in the CDR3. V trimming: 1 base; J trimming: 6 bases; junction bases outside the gene matches: 7.

The chain employs TRBV7-8 and TRBJ2-1, with 11 bases identical to TRBD2. Germline V CDR1 and CDR2: SGHVS, FQNEAQ. V dropped 7 bases and J dropped 4; count of bases not matched to a gene: 6. The CDR3 totals 15 residues. CDR3: CASTSGLADYNEQFF. CDR3 coding DNA: TGTGCCAGCACCTCGGGACTAGCGGATTACAATGAGCAGTTCTTC.

The CDR3 region has the DNA TGCGCCAGCAGCCAAGACAGGGGTCCCTATGGCTACACCTTC. It codes for CASSQDRGPYGYTF. The chain employs TRBV4-3 and TRBJ1-2; D is perhaps TRBD1 (6 bases). The CDR3 is 14 residues long. The germline gives CDR1 LGHNA, CDR2 YSLEER. Trimming took 0 bases from V and 4 from J, leaving 9 bases between them.

The chain employs TRBV5-1 and TRBJ2-1; the D is unclear. From germline, CDR1 is SGHRS and CDR2 YFSETQ. This CDR3 contains 14 residues. Deletions cut 0 bases from V and 6 bases from J, with 10 bases between. The CDR3 region is CASSLGYSPNEQFF. CDR3 DNA sequence: TGCGCCAGCAGCTTGGGGTACAGCCCCAATGAGCAGTTCTTC.

The rearrangement uses TRBV13 and TRBJ2-7; 11 positions agree with TRBD2. Germline V gene data show CDR1 as PRHDT and CDR2 as FYEKMQ (reference sequence). The V gene end was trimmed by 1 base and the J gene end by 9 bases; junction bases not matched to a gene: 11. The CDR3 length is 16 residues. The CDR3 DNA reads TGTGCCAGCAGCTTAGTGGGGGGGACTAGCGGCCCCCGGCAGTACTTC. As protein: CASSLVGGTSGPRQYF.

The CDR3: CASSLNRGGADNSPLHF. The CDR3 region has the DNA TGTGCCAGCAGCTTAAACCGGGGGGGCGCCGATAATTCACCCCTCCACTTT. The chain joins TRBV7-8 to TRBJ1-6, with a tentative D call TRBD1 (6 bases). Germline-derived CDR1 and CDR2 are SGHVS and FQNEAQ. The CDR3 is 17 amino acids. V lost 2 bases, J lost 5 bases, and 16 bases lay in between.

The chain employs TRBV24-1 and TRBJ2-3, with 11 bases lining up with TRBD2. V lost 4 bases and J lost 2; bases outside the gene matches: 7. The germline V gene encodes CDR1 KGHDR and CDR2 SFDVKD. This CDR3 has 17 residues. CDR3 region: CATSEPGTSGSTDTQYF. Here the CDR3 DNA reads TGTGCCACCAGTGAACCGGGGACTAGCGGATCCACAGATACGCAGTATTTT.

The count of this clone is one. V gene TRBV5-4 combines with J gene TRBJ2-3, with 9 bases that match TRBD2. Germline trimming cut 2 bases from V and 0 bases from J; bases unmatched to any gene: 10. Per the germline V gene, CDR1 is SGHNT and CDR2 is YYREEE (reference sequence). The CDR3 consists of 18 residues. The CDR3 sequence is CASSLKAGGRLSTDTQYF. Here the CDR3 DNA reads TGTGCCAGCAGCTTAAAAGCGGGGGGCCGTCTTAGCACAGATACGCAGTATTTT.

The chain carries TRBV12-3 or TRBV12-4 and TRBJ2-7; TRBD2 matches at 8 bases. This CDR3 is built from 13 residues. Trimming removed 6 bases from V and 9 bases from J; junction bases left unmatched: 10. CDR3 sequence (DNA): TGTGCCAGCAGGCTAGCGGGTTCGAGTGGGCAGTACTTC. It is translated as CASRLAGSSGQYF.

The rearrangement joins TRBV7-2 to TRBJ2-3; D ambiguous. V was cut by 5 bases and J by 0 bases, with 9 bases left in between. The CDR3 loop spans 14 amino acids. Germline V gene data show CDR1 as SGHTA and CDR2 as FQGNSA. CDR3 in DNA: TGTGCCAGCAGCCTAAGCACTAGCACAGATACGCAGTATTTT. This gives the protein CASSLSTSTDTQYF. Looking up the rest from reference TRBV7-2 and TRBJ2-3 gives the full variable domain: GAGVSQSPSNKVTEKGKDVELRCDPISGHTALYWYRQSLGQGLEFLIYFQGNSAPDKSGLPSDRFSAERTGGSVSTLTIQRTQQEDSAVYLCASSLSTSTDTQYFGPGTRLTVL.